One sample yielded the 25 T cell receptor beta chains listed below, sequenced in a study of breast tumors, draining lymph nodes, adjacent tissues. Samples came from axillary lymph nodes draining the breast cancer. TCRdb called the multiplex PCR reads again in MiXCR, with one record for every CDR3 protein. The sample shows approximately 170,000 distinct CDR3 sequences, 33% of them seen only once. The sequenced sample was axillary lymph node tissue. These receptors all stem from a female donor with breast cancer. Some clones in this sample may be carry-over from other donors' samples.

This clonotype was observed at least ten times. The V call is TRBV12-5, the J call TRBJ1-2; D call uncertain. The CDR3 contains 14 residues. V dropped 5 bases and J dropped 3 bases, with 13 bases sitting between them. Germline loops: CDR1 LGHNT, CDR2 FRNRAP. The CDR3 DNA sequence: TGTGCTAGTGGTCCCGACCGTCTTGACTATGGCTACACCTTC. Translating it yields CASGPDRLDYGYTF.

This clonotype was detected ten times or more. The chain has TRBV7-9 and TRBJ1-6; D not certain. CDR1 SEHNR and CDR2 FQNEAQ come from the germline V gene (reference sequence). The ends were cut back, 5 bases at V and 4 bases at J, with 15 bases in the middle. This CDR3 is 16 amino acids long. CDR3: CASSPSGQSYNSPLHF. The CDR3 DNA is TGTGCCAGCAGCCCTTCCGGGCAGAGTTATAATTCACCCCTCCACTTT. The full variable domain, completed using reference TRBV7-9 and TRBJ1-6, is DTGVSQNPRHKITKRGQNVTFRCDPISEHNRLYWYRQTLGQGPEFLTYFQNEAQLEKSRLLSDRFSAERPKGSFSTLEIQRTEQGDSAMYLCASSPSGQSYNSPLHFGNGTRLTVT.

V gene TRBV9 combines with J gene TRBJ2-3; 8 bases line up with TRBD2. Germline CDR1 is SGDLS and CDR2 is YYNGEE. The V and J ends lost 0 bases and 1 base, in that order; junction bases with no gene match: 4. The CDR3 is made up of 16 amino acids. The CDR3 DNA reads TGTGCCAGCAGCGTAGTAGCGGGAAAGGGCACAGATACGCAGTATTTT. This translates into CASSVVAGKGTDTQYF.

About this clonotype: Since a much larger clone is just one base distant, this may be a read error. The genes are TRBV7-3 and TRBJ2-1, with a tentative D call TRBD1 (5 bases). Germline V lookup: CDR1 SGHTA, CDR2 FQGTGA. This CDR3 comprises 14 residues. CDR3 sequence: CANSLRGSENEQFF. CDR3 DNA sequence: TGTGCCAACAGCTTAAGGGGCAGCGAGAATGAGCAGTTCTTC.

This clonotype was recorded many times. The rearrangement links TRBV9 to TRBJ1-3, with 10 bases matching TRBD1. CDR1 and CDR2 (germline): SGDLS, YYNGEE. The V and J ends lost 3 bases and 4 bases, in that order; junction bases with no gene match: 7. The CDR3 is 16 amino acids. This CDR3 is CASSGGTGARGNTIYF. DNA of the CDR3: TGTGCCAGCAGCGGGGGGACAGGGGCCCGGGGAAACACCATATATTTT. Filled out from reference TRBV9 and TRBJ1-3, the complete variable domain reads DSGVTQTPKHLITATGQRVTLRCSPRSGDLSVYWYQQSLDQGLQFLIQYYNGEERAKGNILERFSAQQFPDLHSELNLSSLELGDSALYFCASSGGTGARGNTIYFGEGSWLTVV.

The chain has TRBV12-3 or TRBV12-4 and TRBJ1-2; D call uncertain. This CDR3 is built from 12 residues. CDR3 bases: TGTGCTAGTGGTTTACCCACTGGAGGCTACACCTTC. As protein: CASGLPTGGYTF.

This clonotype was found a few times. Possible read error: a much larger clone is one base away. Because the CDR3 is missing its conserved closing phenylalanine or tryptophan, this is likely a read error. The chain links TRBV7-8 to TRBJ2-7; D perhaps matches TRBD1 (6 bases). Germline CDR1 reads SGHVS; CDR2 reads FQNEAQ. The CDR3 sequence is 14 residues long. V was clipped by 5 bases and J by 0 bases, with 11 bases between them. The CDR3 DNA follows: TGTGCCAGCAGCCGACAGGTTAGCTCCTACGAGCAGTACCTC. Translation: CASSRQVSSYEQYL.

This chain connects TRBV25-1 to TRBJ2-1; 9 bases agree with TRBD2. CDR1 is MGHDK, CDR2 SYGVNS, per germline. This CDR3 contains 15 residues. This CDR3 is CARDEVAGDGNEQFF. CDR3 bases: TGTGCTAGAGATGAGGTAGCGGGAGACGGCAATGAGCAGTTCTTC.

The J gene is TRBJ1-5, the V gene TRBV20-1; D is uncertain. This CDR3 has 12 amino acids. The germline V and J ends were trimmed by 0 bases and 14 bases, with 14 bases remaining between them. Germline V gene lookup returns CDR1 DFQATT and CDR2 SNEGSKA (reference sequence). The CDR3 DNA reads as TGCAGTGCTAGAGATAAGCTTCGGGCTGAGCATTTT. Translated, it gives CSARDKLRAEHF.

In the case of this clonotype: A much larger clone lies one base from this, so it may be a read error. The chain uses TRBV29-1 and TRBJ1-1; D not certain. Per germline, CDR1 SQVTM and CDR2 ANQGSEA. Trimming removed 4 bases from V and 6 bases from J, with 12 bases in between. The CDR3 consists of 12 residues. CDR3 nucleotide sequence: TGCAGCGTTGCCAGGACGGGCGCTGAAGCTTTCTTT. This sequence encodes CSVARTGAEAFF.

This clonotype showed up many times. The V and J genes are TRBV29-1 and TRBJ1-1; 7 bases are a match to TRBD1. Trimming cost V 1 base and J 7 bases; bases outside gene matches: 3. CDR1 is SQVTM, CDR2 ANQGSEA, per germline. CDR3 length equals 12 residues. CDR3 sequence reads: CSVEGQGGEAFF. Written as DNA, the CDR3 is TGCAGCGTTGAAGGACAGGGTGGTGAAGCTTTCTTT.

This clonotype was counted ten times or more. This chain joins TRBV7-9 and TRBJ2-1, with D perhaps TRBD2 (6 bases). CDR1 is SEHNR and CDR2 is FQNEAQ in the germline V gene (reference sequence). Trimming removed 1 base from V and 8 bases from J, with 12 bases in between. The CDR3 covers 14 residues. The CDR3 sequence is CASSLELAYYEQFF. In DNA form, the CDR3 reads TGTGCCAGCAGCTTAGAACTAGCTTACTATGAGCAGTTCTTC.

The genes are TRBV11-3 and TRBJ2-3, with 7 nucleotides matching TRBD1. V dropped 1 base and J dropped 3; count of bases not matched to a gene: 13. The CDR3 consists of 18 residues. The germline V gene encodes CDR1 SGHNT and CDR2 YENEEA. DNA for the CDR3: TGTGCCAGCAGCTTAGGCCTGGCAGGGGGAAGGGGAACAGATACGCAGTATTTT. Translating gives CASSLGLAGGRGTDTQYF.

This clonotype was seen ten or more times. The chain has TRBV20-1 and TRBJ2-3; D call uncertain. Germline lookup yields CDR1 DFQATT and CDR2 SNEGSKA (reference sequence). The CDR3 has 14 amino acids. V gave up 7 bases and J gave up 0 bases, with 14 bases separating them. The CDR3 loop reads CSVGRRSSTDTQYF. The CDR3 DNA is TGCAGTGTGGGCAGAAGATCTAGCACAGATACGCAGTATTTT.

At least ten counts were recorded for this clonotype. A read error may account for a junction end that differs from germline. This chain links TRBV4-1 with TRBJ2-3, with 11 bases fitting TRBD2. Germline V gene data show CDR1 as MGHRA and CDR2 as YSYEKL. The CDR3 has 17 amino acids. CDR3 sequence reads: CASRQGPSGGPTDTQYF. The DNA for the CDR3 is TGCGCCAGCAGGCAAGGACCTAGCGGGGGGCCCACAGATACGCAGTATTTT.

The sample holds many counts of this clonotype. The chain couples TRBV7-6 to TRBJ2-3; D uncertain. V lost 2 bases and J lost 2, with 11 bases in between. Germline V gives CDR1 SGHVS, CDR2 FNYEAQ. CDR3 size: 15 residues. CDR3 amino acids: CASSLTGSHTDTQYF. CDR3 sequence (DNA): TGTGCCAGCAGCTTAACCGGGTCGCACACAGATACGCAGTATTTT.

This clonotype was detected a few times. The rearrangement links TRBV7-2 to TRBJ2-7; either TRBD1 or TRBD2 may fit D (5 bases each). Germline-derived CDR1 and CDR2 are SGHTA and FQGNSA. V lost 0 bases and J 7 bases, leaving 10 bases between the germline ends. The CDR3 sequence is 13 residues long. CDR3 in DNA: TGTGCCAGCAGCTTAGCGGGTTGGGGGGAGCAGTACTTC. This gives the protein CASSLAGWGEQYF. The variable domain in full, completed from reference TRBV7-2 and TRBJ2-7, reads GAGVSQSPSNKVTEKGKDVELRCDPISGHTALYWYRQSLGQGLEFLIYFQGNSAPDKSGLPSDRFSAERTGGSVSTLTIQRTQQEDSAVYLCASSLAGWGEQYFGPGTRLTVT.

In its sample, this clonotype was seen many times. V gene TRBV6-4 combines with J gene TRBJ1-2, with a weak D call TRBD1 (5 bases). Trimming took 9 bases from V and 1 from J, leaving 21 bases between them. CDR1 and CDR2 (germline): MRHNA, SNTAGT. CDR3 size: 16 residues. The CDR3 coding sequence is TGTGCCAGTAGGAACCATAGCAGAGGGGATAACTATGGCTACACCTTC. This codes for CASRNHSRGDNYGYTF.

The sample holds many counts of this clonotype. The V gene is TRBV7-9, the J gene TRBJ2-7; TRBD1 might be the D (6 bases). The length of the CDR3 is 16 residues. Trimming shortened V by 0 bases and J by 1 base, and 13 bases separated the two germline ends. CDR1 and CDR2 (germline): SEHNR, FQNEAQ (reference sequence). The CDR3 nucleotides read TGTGCCAGCAGCTTAGCCGCCAGGGGTGAATCCTACGAGCAGTACTTC. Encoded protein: CASSLAARGESYEQYF.

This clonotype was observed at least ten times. The CDR3 reads CASSSGGQGDFYEQYF. The CDR3 DNA is TGTGCCAGCAGCTCGGGGGGACAGGGGGATTTCTACGAGCAGTACTTC. The V gene is TRBV7-9, the J gene TRBJ2-7, with 11 bases identical to TRBD1. The V segment lost 4 bases and the J segment 3 bases; nucleotides outside the gene matches: 8. The CDR3 is 16 residues long. Looked up from germline, CDR1 is SEHNR and CDR2 is FQNEAQ (reference sequence).

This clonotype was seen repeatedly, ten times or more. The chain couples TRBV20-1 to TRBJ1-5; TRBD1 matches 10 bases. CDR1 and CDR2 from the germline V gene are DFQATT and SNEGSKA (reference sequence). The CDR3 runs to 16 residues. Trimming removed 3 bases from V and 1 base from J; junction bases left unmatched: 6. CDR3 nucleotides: TGCAGTGCTAGTGGGGACAGGGGACAGAGCAATCAGCCCCAGCATTTT. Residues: CSASGDRGQSNQPQHF.

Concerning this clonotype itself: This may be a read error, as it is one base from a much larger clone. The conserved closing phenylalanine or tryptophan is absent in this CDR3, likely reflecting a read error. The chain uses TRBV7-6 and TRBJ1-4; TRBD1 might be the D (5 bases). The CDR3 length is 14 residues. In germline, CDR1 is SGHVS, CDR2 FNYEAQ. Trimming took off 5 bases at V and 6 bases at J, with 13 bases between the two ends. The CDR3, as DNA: TGTGCCAGCAGCCCAGGGCCCTCCTATGAAAAACTGTTTCTT. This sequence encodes CASSPGPSYEKLFL.

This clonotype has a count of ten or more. As DNA, the CDR3 is TGTGCCAGCAGCTCCTCGTCTGACTACACCGGGGAGCTGTTTTTT. It yields the protein CASSSSSDYTGELFF. V usage is TRBV7-3 and J usage is TRBJ2-2; no firm D call. The CDR3 totals 15 residues. Trimming cost V 4 bases and J 3 bases, with 12 bases left between them. Germline loops: CDR1 SGHTA, CDR2 FQGTGA.

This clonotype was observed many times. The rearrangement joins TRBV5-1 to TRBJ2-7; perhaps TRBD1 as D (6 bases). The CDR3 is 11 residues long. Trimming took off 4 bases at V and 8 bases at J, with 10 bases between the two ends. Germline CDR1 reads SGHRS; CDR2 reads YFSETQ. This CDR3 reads CASSARDKQYF. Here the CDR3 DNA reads TGCGCCAGCAGCGCCCGGGACAAGCAGTACTTC.

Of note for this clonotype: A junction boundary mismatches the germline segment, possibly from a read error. The CDR3 protein is CASSLQVGHFSGNPIYF. The DNA of the CDR3 is TGTGCCAGCAGCCTTCAGGTGGGACACTTCTCTGGAAACCCCATATATTTT. J is TRBJ1-3 and V is TRBV7-8; D is possibly TRBD1 (6 bases). CDR1 is SGHVS and CDR2 is FQNEAQ in the germline V gene. The length of the CDR3 is 17 residues.